This paragraph covers one T cell receptor beta chain sequence. The CDR3 runs to 16 residues. Unmatched junction bases numbered 3, after V lost 3 bases and J lost 0 bases. Germline V gene lookup returns CDR1 ENHRY and CDR2 SYGVKD. The assay was immunoSEQ multiplex PCR, and TCRdb's table has in-frame clones only and misses some. There are more than 250,000 clones in the sample; 70% to 90% occur only once, and over 1% lies in the top ten. The source of the sample is a study of blood T cell repertoires in COVID-19. Study-wide background: Sources were T cells, B-cell-depleted T cells, or PBMCs; the material itself was cDNA or gDNA.

The sample was PBMCs or T cells enriched from blood (not recorded which). This TCR derives from a woman between 35 and 50 years old with acute COVID-19. The chain links TRBV10-3 to TRBJ2-1; 9 nucleotides match TRBD2. CDR3 DNA sequence: TGTGCCATCAGTGACTCTAGCGGGAACTCCTACAATGAGCAGTTCTTC. Its protein product is CAISDSSGNSYNEQFF.